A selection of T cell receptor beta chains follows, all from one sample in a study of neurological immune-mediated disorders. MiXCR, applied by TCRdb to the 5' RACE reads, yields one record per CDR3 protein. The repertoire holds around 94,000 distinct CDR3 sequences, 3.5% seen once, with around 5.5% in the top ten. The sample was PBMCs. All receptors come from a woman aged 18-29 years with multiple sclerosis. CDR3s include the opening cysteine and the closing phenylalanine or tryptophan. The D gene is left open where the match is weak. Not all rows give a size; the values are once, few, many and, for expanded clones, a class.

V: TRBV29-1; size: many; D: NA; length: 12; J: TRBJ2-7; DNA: TGCAGCGCCGGAACCTCGATCTACGAGCAGTACTTC; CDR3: CSAGTSIYEQYF
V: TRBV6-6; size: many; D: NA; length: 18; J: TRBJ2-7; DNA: TGTGCCAGCAGTTACGACCCGGGGGTTTATGGGGCTGCCAACGAGCAGTACTTC; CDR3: CASSYDPGVYGAANEQYF
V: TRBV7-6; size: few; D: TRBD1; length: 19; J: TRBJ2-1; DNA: TGTGCCAGCAGCCAGGGGACAGGAGAAGCTTCCTACTCCTACAATGAGCAGTTCTTC; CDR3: CASSQGTGEASYSYNEQFF
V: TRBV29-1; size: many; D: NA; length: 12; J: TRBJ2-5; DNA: TGCAGCGTAACGCAACCCGGGGAGACCCAGTACTTC; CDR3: CSVTQPGETQYF
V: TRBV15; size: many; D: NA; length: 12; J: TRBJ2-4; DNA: TGTGCCACCAGTCATGCCAAAAACATTCAGTACTTC; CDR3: CATSHAKNIQYF
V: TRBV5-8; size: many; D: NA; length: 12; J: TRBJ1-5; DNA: TGTGCCAGCAGCTTGGACTCCCGCCGCCAGCATTTT; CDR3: CASSLDSRRQHF
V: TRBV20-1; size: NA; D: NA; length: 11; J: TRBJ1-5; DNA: TGCAGTGCTTCAGGGGATAAGCACCAGCATTTT; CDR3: CSASGDKHQHF
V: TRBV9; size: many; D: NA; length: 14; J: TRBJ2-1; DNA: TGTGCCAGCAGCGTAGACAGGGTGTACAATGAGCAGTTCTTC; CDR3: CASSVDRVYNEQFF
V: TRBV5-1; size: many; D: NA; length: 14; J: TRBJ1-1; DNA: TGCGCCAGCGCACTCGAGGAGGGGAGATCTGAAGCTTTCTTT; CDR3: CASALEEGRSEAFF
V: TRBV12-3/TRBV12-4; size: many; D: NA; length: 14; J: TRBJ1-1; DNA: TGTGCCAGCCGGGACCCTCTGAGGGACACTGAAGCTTTCTTT; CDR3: CASRDPLRDTEAFF